This T cell receptor beta chain was recovered during a study of blood T cell repertoires in COVID-19. About the study: The analysed material was cDNA or gDNA that came from T cells, B-cell-depleted T cells, or PBMCs.

Original handling: From reference gene primer amplification, estimates of nucleated cell counts were derived. The method was immunoSEQ multiplex PCR; TCRdb's version includes in-frame clones alone and lacks a portion of them. For V, J and clone size, that table is used; D and trimming come from the DNA. There are 70,000 or so clones in the sample; 86% occur only once, and 3.9% lies in the top ten. Sequencing was carried out using peripheral blood. This TCR came from a man between 65 and 85 years old with active COVID-19.

CDR3 in DNA: TGTGCCAGCAGCTCCCGGACAGGGGGCGCCTACGAGCAGTACTTC. Translation gives CASSSRTGGAYEQYF. This sequence joins TRBV9 and TRBJ2-7; 11 bases are shared with TRBD1. The CDR3 runs to 15 residues. CDR1 is SGDLS, CDR2 YYNGEE, per germline. V dropped 4 bases and J dropped 2; count of bases not matched to a gene: 5.